Detailed here is one T cell receptor beta chain. Likely a read error: the CDR3 ends without its conserved phenylalanine or tryptophan. The entry originates in a study of tumor-infiltrating lymphocytes in primary liver carcinoma. Extraction of RNA together with DNA used roughly 18-32 mg of unsorted bulk tissue. The researchers produced TCR beta cDNA from 500 to 550 ng total RNA with a constant-region primer. TCR beta libraries came from three nested multiplex PCR rounds using slightly modified ARM-PCR. TCRdb analysed the multiplex PCR reads with MiXCR anew, one entry per CDR3 protein. The data show approximately 73,000 distinct CDR3 sequences, with roughly 69% seen just once and 25% to 35% held by the top ten. The sequencing input was liver tumor tissue from sampling region 4. Subset noted: tumor region T4, right-lateral pole. The sequence came from a man aged 35 to 55 with primary liver carcinoma and hepatitis B virus infection.

This CDR3 reads CAIQGSDEQFL. CDR3 coding DNA: TGTGCCATCCAAGGTAGCGATGAGCAGTTCCTC. V is TRBV10-3 and J is TRBJ2-1, with a tentative D call TRBD2 (5 bases). Between the trimmed V and J ends, which lost 8 bases and 8 bases, there was a span of 10 bases. Germline assignment: CDR1 ENHRY and CDR2 SYGVKD. The CDR3 contains 11 residues.